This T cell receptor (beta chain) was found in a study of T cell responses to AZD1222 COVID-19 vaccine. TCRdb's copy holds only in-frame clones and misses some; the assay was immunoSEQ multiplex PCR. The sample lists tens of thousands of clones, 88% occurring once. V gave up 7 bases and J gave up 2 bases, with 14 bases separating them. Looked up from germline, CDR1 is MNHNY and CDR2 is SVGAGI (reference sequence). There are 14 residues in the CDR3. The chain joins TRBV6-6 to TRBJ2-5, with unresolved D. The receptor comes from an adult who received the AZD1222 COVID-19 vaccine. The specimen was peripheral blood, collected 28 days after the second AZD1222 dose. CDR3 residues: CASTPPGGQETQYF. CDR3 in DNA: TGTGCCAGCACCCCGCCCGGCGGACAAGAGACCCAGTACTTC.